A single sample gave rise to the 7 T cell receptor beta chains below, sequenced in a study of chemoradiotherapy in HPV16-positive cancers. Here immunoSEQ multiplex PCR was the method, and the copy in TCRdb shows in-frame clones only, minus some. The table has 36,000 or so clones, around 80% seen once. Sample: blood, taken from a patient who underwent chemoradiotherapy. Receptors were obtained from a human donor with HPV-associated anogenital cancer.

This chain links TRBV7-2 with TRBJ2-7, with 7 bases aligning to TRBD1. Germline trimming cut 5 bases from V and 0 bases from J; bases unmatched to any gene: 7. The CDR3 is 15 residues long. Germline assignment: CDR1 SGHTA and CDR2 FQGNSA. As DNA, the CDR3 is TGTGCCAGCAGCCCCGGGACAGCAAGCTCCTACGAGCAGTACTTC. Encoded protein: CASSPGTASSYEQYF.

J is TRBJ2-7 and V is TRBV11-2, with 10 bases matching TRBD1. This CDR3 has 13 amino acids. After removal of 5 bases from V and 9 bases from J, the junction contained 7 bases not matched to a gene. CDR1 is SGHAT and CDR2 is FQNNGV in the germline V gene. CDR3: CASSPRQGAGQYF. The CDR3 region has the DNA TGTGCCAGCAGCCCAAGACAGGGGGCCGGGCAGTACTTC.

This clone was seen once. This chain connects TRBV30 to TRBJ1-2; weak D call: TRBD1 (5 bases). Trimming shortened V by 8 bases and J by 4 bases, and 20 bases separated the two germline ends. Germline CDR1 and CDR2: GTSNPN and SVGIG (reference sequence). This CDR3 is 14 amino acids long. This CDR3 reads CARNTPAGTYGYTF. The DNA of the CDR3 is TGTGCCCGAAACACCCCTGCAGGGACCTATGGCTACACCTTC.

V gene TRBV5-4 combines with J gene TRBJ2-5; 8 bases are shared with TRBD2. The CDR3 contains 16 residues. The junction had 9 bases not matched to a gene; V was cut back by 0 bases and J by 5 bases. Germline CDR1 SGHNT, CDR2 YYREEE (reference sequence). DNA for the CDR3: TGTGCCAGCAGCTTGGTCAAAGGACTAGCTGGGGAGACCCAGTACTTC. As protein: CASSLVKGLAGETQYF.

The rearrangement joins TRBV11-3 to TRBJ2-5, with 8 nucleotides matching TRBD2. V gave up 3 bases and J gave up 2 bases; unmatched junction bases: 2. The CDR3 loop spans 14 amino acids. The germline V gene encodes CDR1 SGHNT and CDR2 YENEEA. The CDR3 loop is CASSLGGGQETQYF. The CDR3 bases are TGTGCCAGCAGCTTGGGCGGGGGGCAAGAGACCCAGTACTTC. The full variable domain, completed using reference TRBV11-3 and TRBJ2-5, is EAGVVQSPRYKIIEKKQPVAFWCNPISGHNTLYWYLQNLGQGPELLIRYENEEAVDDSQLPKDRFSAERLKGVDSTLKIQPAELGDSAVYLCASSLGGGQETQYFGPGTRLLVL.

V and J are TRBV20-1 and TRBJ1-1; no clear D. V was clipped by 1 base and J by 5 bases, with 5 bases between them. CDR1 and CDR2 (germline): DFQATT, SNEGSKA (reference sequence). CDR3 size: 11 residues. The CDR3 is CSARVGTEAFF. The CDR3 DNA follows: TGCAGTGCTAGAGTCGGGACTGAAGCTTTCTTT.

This rearrangement joins TRBV28 to TRBJ1-3, with 7 bases that match TRBD1. The germline V gene has CDR1 MDHEN and CDR2 SYDVKM. J gave up 3 bases and V 10 bases, and 6 bases lay outside the gene matches. The CDR3 consists of 13 residues. The CDR3 DNA reads TGTGCCACTCAGACAGGGCGTGGAAACACCATATATTTT. This sequence encodes CATQTGRGNTIYF.